This T cell receptor (beta chain) was identified in a study of tumor-infiltrating lymphocytes in primary liver carcinoma. A note on this clonotype: A read error may be the cause here, since a much bigger clone is one base away.

Researchers generated TCR beta cDNA from roughly 500 ng of total RNA, relying on a constant-region primer. Three nested multiplex PCR rounds, a slightly modified ARM-PCR method, built the TCR beta libraries. The first two PCR rounds used TRBV1-TRBV30 primers with a Cbeta primer, 10 cycles each. TCRdb analysed the multiplex PCR reads with MiXCR anew, one entry per CDR3 protein. The sample carries 250,000 to 400,000 distinct CDR3 sequences, roughly two thirds recorded once. V lost 3 bases to trimming and J lost 3 bases; unmatched junction nucleotides: 20. The CDR3 covers 20 residues. The germline gives CDR1 SGHKS, CDR2 YYEKEE (reference sequence). Unsorted whole blood supplied the blood RNA, and germline DNA was isolated too.

Sequencing was done on a sample of peripheral blood. The receptor was isolated from a man between 40 and 49 years old with primary liver carcinoma and hepatitis B virus infection. This chain uses TRBV5-5 with TRBJ2-1; 8 nucleotides agree with TRBD1. CDR3 DNA sequence: TGTGCCAGCAGCTCGATGGGACAGGACCTCATAGCGAACCACTACAATGAGCAGTTCTTC. This gives the protein CASSSMGQDLIANHYNEQFF. Variable domain in full (rest from reference TRBV5-5 and TRBJ2-1): DAGVTQSPTHLIKTRGQQVTLRCSPISGHKSVSWYQQVLGQGPQFIFQYYEKEERGRGNFPDRFSARQFPNYSSELNVNALLLGDSALYLCASSSMGQDLIANHYNEQFFGPGTRLTVL.